The entry that follows covers one T cell receptor beta chain sequence. The antigen is undetermined. The junction departs from the called germline gene at one end, perhaps through a read error. Germline CDR1 reads LGHDT; CDR2 reads YNNKEL (reference sequence). There are 15 residues in the CDR3. This sample is part of a study of T cell responses to AZD1222 COVID-19 vaccine. Study conclusions and caveats: Among vaccine-associated CD4 TCRs, coverage spanned spike, with dominance at 160-218 and 743-854. Repertoires were obtained solely post-peak T cell response. Clonal diversity was possibly underestimated; the donors were predominantly white British and more often female.

Doses given second, at about 4 or about 12 weeks, were pooled. Here immunoSEQ multiplex PCR was the method, and the copy in TCRdb shows in-frame clones only, minus some. The table lists fewer than 110,000 clones, about 90% of them singletons. The source of this sequence is an adult who received the AZD1222 COVID-19 vaccine. The sequences come from peripheral blood, collected 28 days after the second AZD1222 dose. The chain employs TRBV3-1 (or the pseudogene TRBV3-2) and TRBJ1-6, with TRBD1 as a possible D gene (5 bases). The CDR3 region is CASSQTGTVIHPPHF. The CDR3 region has the DNA TGTGCCAGCAGCCAGACCGGGACGGTAATTCACCCCCCCCACTTT.